Reported below is one T cell receptor beta chain. No cognate antigen has been identified for it. No base quality information exists; no much larger clone differs at one position. Trimming takes 0 bases off V and 10 bases off J; junction bases not matched to a gene: 9. There are 15 amino acids in the CDR3, from cysteine to phenylalanine inclusive. Only the CDR3 DNA stays, 45 bases, in frame from base 1. Based on the germline V gene (reference sequence), the CDR1 and CDR2 sequences are LGHDT and YNNKEL. This entry belongs to a study of T cell responses to AZD1222 COVID-19 vaccine (dated by TCRdb to the early 2020s). Concerning the study at large: Because spike-specific TCR depth and breadth did not differ between the two schedules, AZD1222 recipients who got a second dose at roughly 4 weeks were pooled with those who got a second dose at roughly 12 weeks. Trial participants were enrolled by age into subgroups of 18-55, 56-69 and 70-plus years, and around 140, 26 and 57 TCR-sequenced participants, respectively, were included in these subgroups. A total of under 250 trial participants underwent TCR sequencing, of whom more than 200 had received two doses of AZD1222 and about 25 had received two doses of the MenACWY control vaccine. What the authors observed across the whole study: The whole spike protein was spanned by vaccine-associated CD4 TCRs, and dominant responses were seen in regions 160-218 and 743-854. Because no day 14 peak-response samples were available, repertoires were characterized only after the peak T cell response. In the small 56-69-year group, the increase in depth fell short of significance, most likely because of low power. Epitopes outside the regions mutated in the B.1.351 and B.1.1.7 variants were reportedly recognized by nearly half of the unique spike-specific TCRs. After two AZD1222 doses, both the breadth and the depth of spike-specific TCRs were significantly higher than at day 0 and than in MenACWY recipients. Participants were mostly white British, with more females than males. The authors suggested clonal diversity may have been underestimated. Conclusions about previously exposed vaccinees were limited because only six AZD1222 recipients were SARS-CoV-2 seropositive at baseline.

The CDR3 regions of human TCRbeta chains were subjected to immunosequencing. On the authors' methods: TCRs in the repertoires were matched against a reference library of SARS-CoV-2-specific TCRs that had been generated with the MIRA antigen-specificity platform. Breadth was defined as the fraction of unique TCRs that were SARS-CoV-2-associated, and depth was defined as the fraction of total T cells that were SARS-CoV-2-associated. Using the MIRA data, every spike-specific TCR was mapped to the spike region that the TCR reacted to and assigned to either a CD4 or a CD8 class. Log10-transformed breadth and depth values were compared by one-way ANOVA with Sidak's multiple comparisons tests. TCRdb provides this immuneACCESS table in a form limited to in-frame rearrangements. Some clones are lacking; in checked studies, under half of them reflect an unresolved V gene, and why the rest are absent is not known. V and J calls plus clone size are reproduced from that table; the DNA served to infer D and trimming. This sample has around 110,000 clones in its table, and around 92% of those were observed once. The ten top clones hold 2.9% of the sample.

The sample's time point label, in plain terms: baseline before first vaccination. Vaccinee samples were obtained from the UK trials COV001 and COV002, which included a single-blind randomized controlled phase 2/3 trial of AZD1222 (ChAdOx1 nCoV-19) in healthy adults. For TCRbeta chain sequencing, PBMC samples were collected from trial participants at day 0 and at day 28 after the second dose. The starting material was peripheral blood, obtained on day 0 of AZD1222 vaccination. This sequence uses TRBV3-1 (or the pseudogene TRBV3-2) and TRBJ2-1, with TRBD2 identical over 7 junction bases. The TCR was taken from an adult in good health. The nucleotides read TGTGCCAGCAGCCAAGATCTCGGCGGACTAGGGGAGCAGTTCTTC. It specifies CASSQDLGGLGEQFF.